This passage covers 32 T cell receptor beta chains from one sample sequenced in a study of regulatory T cells in long-lasting Graves disease. This sample's time point: newly diagnosed GD, antithyroid drugs for less than 3 months. RNA from PBMCs was the source of the TCR library. According to the study, TCR beta libraries were built with iRepertoire HTBI primers and CDR3-region Arm-PCR. TCRdb reprocessed the multiplex PCR reads with MiXCR, giving one entry per CDR3 protein. The table shows 400,000 to 500,000 distinct CDR3 sequences, with about a sixth occurring only once. This sample was shared with a second study, whose subject was T cells in Graves' hyperthyroidism and ophthalmopathy.

Material: peripheral blood mononuclear cells (PBMCs), obtained at new diagnosis, from a patient treated with antithyroid drugs. Receptors were obtained from a woman younger than 30 with Graves disease.

The sample holds a few counts of this clonotype. The chain employs TRBV27 and TRBJ2-7; tentative D call: TRBD1 (5 bases). Germline V lookup: CDR1 MNHEY, CDR2 SMNVEV (reference sequence). Trimming left V 6 bases short and J 3 bases short, with 12 bases between. CDR3 size: 13 residues. The CDR3 reads CASRSDNNYEQYF. CDR3 sequence (DNA): TGTGCCAGCAGGTCGGACAATAACTACGAGCAGTACTTC.

The table lists this clonotype with a few counts. The chain has TRBV7-9 and TRBJ1-5, with no clear D. Per the germline V gene, CDR1 is SEHNR and CDR2 is FQNEAQ (reference sequence). V was pared by 5 bases and J by 1 base, with 9 bases between. The CDR3 has 14 amino acids. The DNA for the CDR3 is TGTGCCAGCAGCCCGCTCGGGAGCAATCAGCCCCAGCATTTT. It translates to CASSPLGSNQPQHF.

This clonotype was detected a few times. The rearrangement links TRBV5-5 to TRBJ2-5; the match to TRBD1 covers 7 bases. CDR1 is SGHKS and CDR2 is YYEKEE in the germline V gene (reference sequence). The CDR3 loop spans 16 amino acids. V gave up 3 bases and J gave up 0 bases; unmatched junction bases: 8. The CDR3 sequence: CASSWDLTGNQETQYF. In nucleotides, the CDR3 is TGTGCCAGCAGCTGGGACCTGACAGGGAACCAAGAGACCCAGTACTTC.

V is TRBV6-2 or TRBV6-3 and J is TRBJ1-3; no firm D call. Trimming left V 4 bases short and J 4 bases short, with 11 bases between. In germline, CDR1 is MNHEY, CDR2 SVGEGT. The CDR3 runs 14 residues. The CDR3 loop is CASSSPKVGNTIYF. The CDR3 nucleotides read TGTGCCAGCAGTTCCCCGAAAGTCGGAAACACCATATATTTT.

This clonotype was seen repeatedly, ten times or more. The chain's CDR3 is CSASSVSQSYEQYF. The DNA for the CDR3 is TGCAGTGCTAGCTCGGTGTCCCAGTCCTACGAGCAGTACTTC. The chain employs TRBV20-1 and TRBJ2-7, with D unclear. From germline, CDR1 is DFQATT and CDR2 SNEGSKA (reference sequence). CDR3 length: 14 amino acids. V gave up 3 bases and J gave up 1 base, with 13 bases separating them.

The chain couples TRBV5-1 to TRBJ2-7; 8 positions match TRBD1. The CDR3 is made up of 15 amino acids. V lost 4 bases and J lost 7; bases outside the gene matches: 13. The germline CDR1 and CDR2 sequences are SGHRS and YFSETQ. The CDR3 DNA sequence: TGCGCCAGCAGCCCGGGACAGGTGGAGGCTCGGGAGCAGTACTTC. Translation: CASSPGQVEAREQYF.

In its sample, this clonotype was seen many times. The chain employs TRBV7-3 and TRBJ2-3, with 10 bases fitting TRBD2. With V trimmed by 5 bases and J by 3 bases, 14 bases remained unmatched. The CDR3 extends over 18 amino acids. Germline lookup yields CDR1 SGHTA and CDR2 FQGTGA. CDR3 DNA: TGTGCCAGCAGCATCCCCGGCTCTAGCGGGAGCGGTACAGATACGCAGTATTTT. Encoded protein: CASSIPGSSGSGTDTQYF.

This clonotype was detected only a few times. This chain links TRBV27 with TRBJ2-5, with 14 bases lining up with TRBD2. The J segment lost 5 bases and the V segment lost 4 bases, leaving 6 bases of the junction unmatched. Per the germline V gene, CDR1 is MNHEY and CDR2 is SMNVEV (reference sequence). This CDR3 contains 16 residues. This CDR3 reads CASSSRLAGGPETQYF. The CDR3 nucleotides read TGTGCCAGCAGTTCGAGACTAGCGGGAGGGCCGGAGACCCAGTACTTC.

The table lists this clonotype with many counts. The chain combines TRBV5-1 with TRBJ1-5; D is uncertain. The germline gives CDR1 SGHRS, CDR2 YFSETQ. The CDR3 is 13 residues long. Trimming stripped 7 bases from V and 4 bases from J, with 12 bases between. Here the CDR3 reads CASGQTWNQPQHF. The CDR3 DNA follows: TGCGCCAGCGGGCAAACGTGGAATCAGCCCCAGCATTTT.

This clonotype was detected a few times. The V and J genes are TRBV28 and TRBJ2-5, with 8 bases identical to TRBD1. The CDR3 contains 14 residues. CDR1 is MDHEN, CDR2 SYDVKM, per germline. Unmatched junction bases numbered 6, after V lost 3 bases and J lost 6 bases. The CDR3 nucleotides read TGTGCCAGCAGTTTGGCAGGGGGCGGCAAGACCCAGTACTTC. This sequence encodes CASSLAGGGKTQYF.

In its sample, this clonotype was seen once. The chain is built from TRBV7-9 and TRBJ2-5, with TRBD1 identical over 10 bases. Germline V gene data show CDR1 as SEHNR and CDR2 as FQNEAQ (reference sequence). The CDR3 has 15 residues. The junction had 3 bases not matched to a gene; V was cut back by 0 bases and J by 5 bases. The chain's CDR3 is CASSLADRGYETQYF. In DNA, the CDR3 is TGTGCCAGCAGCTTAGCGGACAGGGGGTATGAGACCCAGTACTTC.

This clonotype turned up a few times. This chain joins TRBV9 and TRBJ2-1; 9 bases match TRBD2. The germline gives CDR1 SGDLS, CDR2 YYNGEE. The CDR3 is made up of 15 amino acids. V shed 5 bases, J shed 5 bases, and the junction held 8 bases outside the gene matches. The CDR3 sequence: CASSVSGRPDNEQFF. DNA for the CDR3: TGTGCCAGCAGTGTCAGCGGGAGGCCCGACAATGAGCAGTTCTTC. Combining the CDR3 with reference TRBV9 and TRBJ2-1 gives the whole variable domain DSGVTQTPKHLITATGQRVTLRCSPRSGDLSVYWYQQSLDQGLQFLIQYYNGEERAKGNILERFSAQQFPDLHSELNLSSLELGDSALYFCASSVSGRPDNEQFFGPGTRLTVL.

This clonotype turned up a few times. V gene TRBV7-9 combines with J gene TRBJ1-1, with D perhaps TRBD1 (5 bases). The CDR3 consists of 12 residues. Germline CDR1 reads SEHNR; CDR2 reads FQNEAQ (reference sequence). Deletions cut 7 bases from V and 1 base from J, with 7 bases between. CDR3 DNA: TGTGCCAGCAAGGGGTGGAACACTGAAGCTTTCTTT. This sequence encodes CASKGWNTEAFF.

Ten or more counts support this clonotype. This chain uses TRBV27 with TRBJ2-1, with D tentatively TRBD2 (5 bases). The CDR3 loop spans 16 amino acids. The V gene lost 3 bases and the J gene lost 0 bases, with 12 bases spanning the gap. Germline V gives CDR1 MNHEY, CDR2 SMNVEV (reference sequence). The CDR3 spells CASSLSGPSSYNEQFF. The DNA of the CDR3 is TGTGCCAGCAGTTTGAGCGGTCCGAGCTCCTACAATGAGCAGTTCTTC.

This sequence joins TRBV7-3 and TRBJ2-1; the match to TRBD2 covers 8 bases. V was clipped by 5 bases and J by 0 bases; unmatched bases: 6. Germline loops: CDR1 SGHTA, CDR2 FQGTGA. The CDR3 totals 16 residues. The CDR3 sequence: CASSGLAARSYNEQFF. The CDR3 region has the DNA TGTGCCAGCAGCGGACTAGCAGCCCGCTCCTACAATGAGCAGTTCTTC.

The chain recombines TRBV28 with TRBJ1-2, with TRBD1 matching 11 bases. Germline V gives CDR1 MDHEN, CDR2 SYDVKM. The CDR3 contains 16 residues. Trimming at V came to 1 base and at J to 6 bases, leaving 7 bases not matched to a gene. The chain's CDR3 is CASSLSVGQGANGYTF. CDR3 nucleotides: TGTGCCAGCAGTTTATCTGTTGGACAGGGGGCGAATGGCTACACCTTC.

This clonotype was seen ten or more times. The V and J genes are TRBV28 and TRBJ2-3; 8 bases agree with TRBD1. Unmatched junction bases numbered 5, after V lost 6 bases and J lost 0 bases. CDR1 and CDR2 (germline): MDHEN, SYDVKM. The CDR3 runs 15 residues. CDR3 region: CASSPGQVSTDTQYF. The CDR3 nucleotides are TGTGCCAGCAGCCCGGGACAGGTTAGCACAGATACGCAGTATTTT.

In this sample, this clonotype turned up many times. The chain joins TRBV27 to TRBJ2-1; TRBD2 agrees at 9 bases. The CDR3 runs 16 residues. Germline-derived CDR1 and CDR2 are MNHEY and SMNVEV (reference sequence). V gave up 5 bases and J gave up 2 bases; unmatched junction bases: 7. The CDR3 reads CASSISAGGPYNEQFF. As DNA, the CDR3 is TGTGCCAGCAGTATCTCCGCGGGAGGGCCCTACAATGAGCAGTTCTTC.

Remarks on this clonotype: This sequence may be a read error, since a much larger clone differs from it by one base. CDR3 sequence (DNA): TGTGCCTGGAGTGTACGACAGGGCTATGGCTACACCTTC. Amino acid sequence: CAWSVRQGYGYTF. V usage is TRBV30 and J usage is TRBJ1-2; 7 bases map to TRBD1. Germline lookup yields CDR1 GTSNPN and CDR2 SVGIG (reference sequence). V shed 0 bases, J shed 4 bases, and the junction held 2 bases outside the gene matches. This CDR3 spans 13 amino acids.

The gene calls are TRBV25-1 and TRBJ1-3; D is undetermined. The V end lost 1 base, the J end lost 0 bases, and 10 bases lay between the germline ends. This CDR3 has 16 amino acids. Germline assignment: CDR1 MGHDK and CDR2 SYGVNS. The CDR3 sequence is CASSELGQISGNTIYF. The CDR3 nucleotides are TGTGCCAGCAGTGAATTAGGGCAGATCTCTGGAAACACCATATATTTT.

This clonotype was seen once. This may come from a read error, since a much larger clone is one base off. The rearrangement links TRBV18 to TRBJ2-2, with D maybe TRBD2 (5 bases). Germline V lookup: CDR1 KGHSH, CDR2 LQKENI. The CDR3 has 16 amino acids. For the CDR3, the DNA is TGTGCCAGCTCACCACCGTCGCAGGCGAACACCGGGGATCTGTTTTTT. Amino acid sequence: CASSPPSQANTGDLFF.

This clonotype has at least ten counts. The chain joins TRBV11-2 to TRBJ2-1; 8 bases agree with TRBD1. There are 15 residues in the CDR3. J was trimmed by 7 bases and V by 2 bases; bases with no gene match: 7. Germline assignment: CDR1 SGHAT and CDR2 FQNNGV. CDR3: CASSLFQGARNEQFF. The CDR3 coding sequence is TGTGCCAGCAGCTTATTCCAGGGGGCGCGTAATGAGCAGTTCTTC.

This clonotype was recorded many times. The V call is TRBV11-1, the J call TRBJ1-3, with D tentatively TRBD1 (5 bases). The CDR3 has 15 amino acids. CDR1 and CDR2 (germline): SGHAT, FQDESV (reference sequence). V was clipped by 6 bases and J by 0 bases, with 12 bases between them. This CDR3 is CASRIDSTSGNTIYF. The CDR3 DNA reads as TGTGCCAGCAGAATCGACAGCACCTCTGGAAACACCATATATTTT.

This clonotype was seen more than once but under ten times. The chain links TRBV5-4 to TRBJ2-1; 8 bases agree with TRBD1. The CDR3 has 14 residues. CDR1 is SGHNT, CDR2 YYREEE, per germline (reference sequence). J was trimmed by 9 bases and V by 4 bases; bases with no gene match: 9. CDR3 loop: CASSTSGQGGEQFF. The CDR3 bases are TGTGCCAGCAGCACCTCCGGACAGGGAGGTGAGCAGTTCTTC. The full variable domain, its missing parts supplied by reference TRBV5-4 and TRBJ2-1, is ETGVTQSPTHLIKTRGQQVTLRCSSQSGHNTVSWYQQALGQGPQFIFQYYREEENGRGNFPPRFSGLQFPNYSSELNVNALELDDSALYLCASSTSGQGGEQFFGPGTRLTVL.

This clonotype was seen a few times. The chain employs TRBV7-3 and TRBJ2-1; TRBD1 matches at 7 bases. The trim removed 1 base at V and 10 bases at J, leaving 7 bases unmatched. Looked up from germline, CDR1 is SGHTA and CDR2 is FQGTGA. The CDR3 loop spans 14 amino acids. CDR3 amino acids: CASSLKWTGGEQFF. The CDR3 DNA reads as TGTGCCAGCAGCTTAAAATGGACAGGCGGAGAGCAGTTCTTC.

This clonotype was counted at least ten times. The rearrangement uses TRBV28 and TRBJ2-7, with a weak D call TRBD1 (7 bases). V was clipped by 8 bases and J by 0 bases, with 11 bases between them. The germline V gene encodes CDR1 MDHEN and CDR2 SYDVKM. The CDR3 has 13 residues. DNA of the CDR3: TGTGCCAGCGGGGGGACAGTCTCCTACGAGCAGTACTTC. Encoded protein: CASGGTVSYEQYF.

V and J are TRBV20-1 and TRBJ2-3, with 14 positions matching TRBD2. This CDR3 comprises 15 residues. Germline CDR1 DFQATT, CDR2 SNEGSKA (reference sequence). The V segment lost 6 bases and the J segment 3 bases; nucleotides outside the gene matches: 5. The CDR3 coding sequence is TGCAGTGCCTTGACTAGCGGGAGGGGGACAGATACGCAGTATTTT. This sequence encodes CSALTSGRGTDTQYF.

This clonotype was detected only a few times. The chain links TRBV11-2 to TRBJ2-7, with D perhaps being TRBD1 or TRBD2 (5 bases each). The CDR3 runs 14 residues. Trimming took 7 bases from V and 0 from J, leaving 13 bases between them. Germline lookup yields CDR1 SGHAT and CDR2 FQNNGV. The CDR3 reads CASIRDRRSYEQYF. CDR3 sequence (DNA): TGTGCCAGCATCCGGGACCGCCGCTCCTACGAGCAGTACTTC.

This clonotype was counted many times. The rearrangement joins TRBV20-1 to TRBJ2-1; the match to TRBD2 covers 10 bases. Per germline, CDR1 DFQATT and CDR2 SNEGSKA (reference sequence). The CDR3 runs 16 residues. Trimming at V came to 6 bases and at J to 5 bases, leaving 13 bases not matched to a gene. CDR3 coding DNA: TGCAGTGCCCAAGCGGGAGGGCCATCGTTCCACAATGAGCAGTTCTTC. Translated, it gives CSAQAGGPSFHNEQFF.

This clonotype appeared a few times. CDR3 region: CASKRDYSYNEQFF. The CDR3 DNA is TGTGCCAGCAAGCGGGACTACTCGTACAATGAGCAGTTCTTC. The V and J genes are TRBV6-1 and TRBJ2-1; 7 bases line up with TRBD2. Germline V CDR1 and CDR2: MNHNS, SASEGT. V was clipped by 7 bases and J by 4 bases; unmatched bases: 7. The length of the CDR3 is 14 residues.

This clonotype was detected ten times or more. The rearrangement links TRBV27 to TRBJ2-1, with a possible D match to TRBD2 (6 bases). V was shortened by 7 bases and J by 5 bases, with 18 bases between the two germline ends. This CDR3 is built from 15 residues. CDR1 is MNHEY, CDR2 SMNVEV, per germline (reference sequence). CDR3 region: CASTRAPTSHNEQFF. DNA for the CDR3: TGTGCCAGCACCCGAGCCCCCACTAGCCACAATGAGCAGTTCTTC.

The chain employs TRBV10-2 and TRBJ2-7; the D is unclear. This CDR3 comprises 12 residues. V was cut by 2 bases and J by 3 bases, with 5 bases left in between. Germline V lookup: CDR1 WSHSY, CDR2 SAAADI. CDR3 sequence: CASSEAGYEQYF. The CDR3 region has the DNA TGCGCCAGCAGTGAGGCTGGCTACGAGCAGTACTTC.